This T cell receptor (beta chain) was profiled in a study of shared clonotypes between healthy human individuals (TCRdb year 2020). In the study overall: Three men and two women, aged 18 to 49 years, made up the cohort. Per donor, three plates each were used for CD4 naive and CD4 memory, two for CD8 naive, and one for CD8 memory. The study deeply sequenced blood TCR repertoires of about 5 healthy adults to estimate repertoire size and the extent of clonotype sharing between individuals. To increase sequencing depth and limit assay-specific biases, different laboratories used diverse techniques to prepare libraries and sequence TCR repertoires. Between about 0.8 and 9 billion PBMCs per donor were obtained by leukapheresis.

Worth noting for this clone: The antigen it binds to is not known. Base qualities are not recorded, but no much larger clone differs from it by a single base.

The investigation overall reported the following: When several donors were compared, the shared fraction of clonotypes was 5% to 6.5% for naive CD4, around 3.6% for naive CD8, more than 2% for memory CD4, and around 0.37% for memory CD8. Pairwise subsampling led to the expectation that sequencing depth would affect the degree of clonotype sharing among donors. Because the study included only a small number of donors, the genetic and exposure-history diversity represented was limited. Rarefaction of sorted-subset datasets indicated incomplete sequencing despite the large sequencing depth. Only blood was sampled, and tissue TCR repertoires likely differ from those in blood. Naive subsets generally had larger estimated clonotype richness than memory subsets did. Compared with non-shared clonotypes, the clonotypes found in all four sorted-subset donors had higher generation probabilities.

Using the deep immunoSEQ assay, TCR CDR3 regions were amplified from genomic DNA by multiplex PCR. Extracted genomic DNA from each cell subset was distributed evenly across all wells of several immunoSEQ 96-well plates, and each plate was treated as a replicate. Each replicate PCR for sorted subsets received about 0.2 ug genomic DNA, equal to some 32,000 T cell genomes. Purified libraries were quantified with a Qubit 3.0 fluorometer, sized on a Bioanalyzer 2100, and re-quantified with the KAPA Library Quantification kit. Every immunoSEQ 96-well plate was sequenced on a dedicated single-read 150-cycle Illumina NextSeq 550 flow cell. Processing in the source paper ran as follows. Because the immunoSEQ output held only junctional sequences and lacked quality scores, the filtering could not match the filtering applied to full-length reads. To assign V/J genes and CDR3, sequences were annotated using PyIR, a Python wrapper for IgBLAST v1.9, with IMGT germline references. Reads were filtered out if the reads had weak V/J assignments (E-value above 1e-6), no CDR3, stop codons, out-of-frame junctions, or ambiguous translated residues. V3J clonotypes were defined as sequences sharing the same inferred V gene, J gene, and CDR3 amino acid sequence. Percentage overlap between repertoires was calculated by dividing the number of shared unique clonotypes by the size of the smaller repertoire. Richness of each repertoire was evaluated using RTK rarefaction, the Chao1 estimator, and Recon v2.1 estimates of unobserved clonotypes. Generation probabilities were computed with OLGA for all TCRbeta clonotypes obtained by the gDNA method from a few donors. TCRdb mirrors the immuneACCESS table, restricted to in-frame sequences. Some clones are absent from its copies; in checked studies, under half trace to an unresolved V gene, and the reason for the others is unknown. V and J calls and clone size come straight from that table; D and trimming were deduced from the DNA. In this sample the table shows 2.5 million or so clones, more than 90% of which occur a single time. Of the sample, over 0.12% is held by the ten largest clones.

The CDR3 runs 14 amino acids, cysteine and phenylalanine included. Only the CDR3 portion is preserved as DNA: 42 bases, with reading frame beginning at the first base. The V end loses 3 bases and the J end loses 6 bases, and a stretch of 15 bases separates them. Looking up the germline V gene (reference sequence) yields CDR1 GTSNPN and CDR2 SVGIG. The donors were healthy, HIV-negative adults who had no recently reported acute infections or vaccinations. All donors were Caucasian adults living in Nashville, Tennessee, USA. CD4+ T cells were enriched by magnetic negative selection, after which naive cells were positively selected on CD45RA and the negative fraction was taken as the memory subset. After blood collection by leukapheresis, PBMCs were isolated using Ficoll-Histopaque density gradient centrifugation and then cryopreserved in the vapor phase of liquid nitrogen. Purity and quantity of every magnetically sorted T cell population were checked by analytical flow cytometry. Each sorted fraction had its genomic DNA isolated and then quantified by UV absorbance on a Nanodrop 2000c.

The chain is made from TRBV30 and TRBJ1-5, with a weak D call of TRBD1 (6 bases match). Sequences were obtained from naive CD4+ T cells sorted from blood. The cell subset or site tag for this specimen amounts to: CD45RA+ positively selected. The source of this sequence is a man aged 18 to 30 in good health. The encoded CDR3 is CAWSSGGSGQPQHF. In nucleotides, the sequence is TGTGCCTGGAGCAGTGGGGGCAGCGGTCAGCCCCAGCATTTT.